A few counts support the clone carrying this TCR beta chain. The data originate from a study of T cell repertoires in cytomegalovirus infection. This CDR3 is 14 amino acids long. Germline CDR1 reads MDHEN; CDR2 reads SYDVKM. Trimming removed 7 bases from V and 6 bases from J; junction bases left unmatched: 8. Using its own MiXCR run on the reads, TCRdb lists one record per CDR3 protein. The repertoire holds approximately 500,000 distinct CDR3 sequences, with approximately 16% as singletons. This TCR derives from a human donor in good health (CMV status not recorded). Some clones in this sample may be carry-over from other donors' samples. The chain has TRBV28 and TRBJ1-2, with 10 positions matching TRBD1. The sequenced material came from CD8+ T cells from PBMCs. CDR3 nucleotide sequence: TGTGCCAGCACGCCGGGACAGGGGTTTAATGGCTACACCTTC. The encoded protein is CASTPGQGFNGYTF.